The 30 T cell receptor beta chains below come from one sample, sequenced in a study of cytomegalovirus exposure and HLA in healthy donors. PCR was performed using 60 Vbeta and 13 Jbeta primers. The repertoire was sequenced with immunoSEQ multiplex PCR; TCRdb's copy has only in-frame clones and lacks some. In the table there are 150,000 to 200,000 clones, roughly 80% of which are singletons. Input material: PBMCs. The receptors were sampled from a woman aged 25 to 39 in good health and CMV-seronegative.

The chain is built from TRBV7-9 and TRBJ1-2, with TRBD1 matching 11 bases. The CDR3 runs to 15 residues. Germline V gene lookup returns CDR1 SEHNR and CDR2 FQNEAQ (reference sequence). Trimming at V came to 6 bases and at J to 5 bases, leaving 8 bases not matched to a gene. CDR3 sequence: CASRSSGQGAYGYTF. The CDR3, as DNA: TGTGCCAGCAGGTCAAGCGGACAGGGGGCTTATGGCTACACCTTC.

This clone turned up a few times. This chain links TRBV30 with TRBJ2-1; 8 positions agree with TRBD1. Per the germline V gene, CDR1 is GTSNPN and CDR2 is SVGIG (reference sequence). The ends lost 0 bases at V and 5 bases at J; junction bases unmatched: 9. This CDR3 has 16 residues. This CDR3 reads CAWSVSWQGANNEQFF. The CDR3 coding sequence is TGTGCCTGGAGTGTAAGTTGGCAGGGGGCAAACAATGAGCAGTTCTTC.

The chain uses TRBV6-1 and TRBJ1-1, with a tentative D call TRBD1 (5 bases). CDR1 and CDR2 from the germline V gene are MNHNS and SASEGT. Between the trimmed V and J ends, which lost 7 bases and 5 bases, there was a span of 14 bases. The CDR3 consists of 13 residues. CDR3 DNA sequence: TGTGCCAGCATGGGGCTACAACGGACTGAAGCTTTCTTT. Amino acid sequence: CASMGLQRTEAFF.

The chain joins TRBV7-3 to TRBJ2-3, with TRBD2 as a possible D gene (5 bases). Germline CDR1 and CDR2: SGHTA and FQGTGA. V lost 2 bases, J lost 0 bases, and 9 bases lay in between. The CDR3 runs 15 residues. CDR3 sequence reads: CASSLRGFSTDTQYF. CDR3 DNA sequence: TGTGCCAGCAGCTTACGGGGATTTAGCACAGATACGCAGTATTTT.

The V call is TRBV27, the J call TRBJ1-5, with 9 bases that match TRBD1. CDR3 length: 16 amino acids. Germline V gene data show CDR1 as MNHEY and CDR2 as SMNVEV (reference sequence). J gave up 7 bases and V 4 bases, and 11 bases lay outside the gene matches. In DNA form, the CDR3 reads TGTGCCAGCAGTTCCTTCGCCACAGGGGGCGGGCAGCCCCAGCATTTT. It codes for CASSSFATGGGQPQHF.

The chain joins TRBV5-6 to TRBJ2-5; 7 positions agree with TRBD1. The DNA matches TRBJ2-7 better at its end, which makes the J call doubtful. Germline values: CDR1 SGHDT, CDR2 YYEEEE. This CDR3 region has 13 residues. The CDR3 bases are TGTGCCAGCAGCTCTCAGGGGGCCTACGAGCAGTACTTC. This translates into CASSSQGAYEQYF.

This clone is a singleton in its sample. This CDR3 reads CASSRTGQGTNEQFF. The CDR3 DNA reads as TGTGCCAGCAGCCGCACGGGACAGGGGACCAATGAGCAGTTCTTC. The V call is TRBV4-2, the J call TRBJ2-1; 10 bases agree with TRBD1. The CDR3 loop spans 15 amino acids. Germline CDR1 and CDR2: LGHNA and YNFKEQ. With V trimmed by 4 bases and J by 6 bases, 6 bases remained unmatched.

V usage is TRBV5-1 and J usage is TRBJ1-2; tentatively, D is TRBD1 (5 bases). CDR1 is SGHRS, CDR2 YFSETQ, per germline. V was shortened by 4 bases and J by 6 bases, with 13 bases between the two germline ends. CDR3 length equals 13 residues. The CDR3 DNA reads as TGCGCCAGCAGCCAACAGGAGACGCATGGCTACACCTTC. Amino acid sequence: CASSQQETHGYTF.

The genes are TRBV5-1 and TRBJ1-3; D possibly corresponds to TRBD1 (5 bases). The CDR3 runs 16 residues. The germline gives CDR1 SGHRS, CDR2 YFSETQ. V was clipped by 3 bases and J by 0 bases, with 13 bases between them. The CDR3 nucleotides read TGCGCCAGCAGCTCGATGACAGCTAACTCTGGAAACACCATATATTTT. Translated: CASSSMTANSGNTIYF.

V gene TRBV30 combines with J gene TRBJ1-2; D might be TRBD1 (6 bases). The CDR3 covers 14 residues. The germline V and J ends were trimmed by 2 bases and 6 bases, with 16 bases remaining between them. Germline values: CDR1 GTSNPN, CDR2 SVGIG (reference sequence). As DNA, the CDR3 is TGTGCCTGGAGTCCCAGGGGAAGCTTGCATGGCTACACCTTC. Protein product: CAWSPRGSLHGYTF.

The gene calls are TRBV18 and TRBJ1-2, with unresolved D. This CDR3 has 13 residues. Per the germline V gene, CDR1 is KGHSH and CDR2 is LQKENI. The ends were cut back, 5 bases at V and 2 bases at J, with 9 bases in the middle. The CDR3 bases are TGTGCCAGCTCATACAGTCGAAACTATGGCTACACCTTC. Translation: CASSYSRNYGYTF.

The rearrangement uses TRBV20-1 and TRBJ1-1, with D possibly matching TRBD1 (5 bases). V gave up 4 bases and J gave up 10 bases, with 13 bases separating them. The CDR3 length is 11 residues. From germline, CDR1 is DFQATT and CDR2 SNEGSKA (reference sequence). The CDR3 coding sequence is TGCAGTGCTACCTCCCCAGGGCGAGCTTTCTTT. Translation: CSATSPGRAFF.

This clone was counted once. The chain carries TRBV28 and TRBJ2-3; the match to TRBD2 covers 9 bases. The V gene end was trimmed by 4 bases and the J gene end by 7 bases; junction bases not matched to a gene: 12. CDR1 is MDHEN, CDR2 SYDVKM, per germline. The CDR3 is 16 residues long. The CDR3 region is CASSSPGLALTNTQYF. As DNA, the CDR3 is TGTGCCAGCAGTTCGCCGGGACTAGCCCTAACTAATACGCAGTATTTT.

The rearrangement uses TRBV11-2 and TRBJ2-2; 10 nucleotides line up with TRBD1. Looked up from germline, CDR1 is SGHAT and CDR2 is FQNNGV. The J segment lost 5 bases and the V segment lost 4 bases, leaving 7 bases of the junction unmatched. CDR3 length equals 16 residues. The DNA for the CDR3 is TGTGCCAGCAGCTCCCTAGGGGGACAGGGGACCGGGGAGCTGTTTTTT. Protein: CASSSLGGQGTGELFF.

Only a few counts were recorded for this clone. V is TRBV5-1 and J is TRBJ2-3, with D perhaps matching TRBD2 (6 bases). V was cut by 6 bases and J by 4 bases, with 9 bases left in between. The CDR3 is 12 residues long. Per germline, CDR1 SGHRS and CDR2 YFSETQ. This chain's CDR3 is CASNPGADTQYF. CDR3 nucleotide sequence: TGCGCCAGCAACCCGGGGGCAGATACGCAGTATTTT.

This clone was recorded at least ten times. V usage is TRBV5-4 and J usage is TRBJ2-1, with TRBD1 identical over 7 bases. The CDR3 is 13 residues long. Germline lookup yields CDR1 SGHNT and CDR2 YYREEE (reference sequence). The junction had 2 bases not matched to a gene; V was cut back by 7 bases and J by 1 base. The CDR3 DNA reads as TGTGCCAGCCGGACAGGTTCCTACAATGAGCAGTTCTTC. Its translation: CASRTGSYNEQFF.

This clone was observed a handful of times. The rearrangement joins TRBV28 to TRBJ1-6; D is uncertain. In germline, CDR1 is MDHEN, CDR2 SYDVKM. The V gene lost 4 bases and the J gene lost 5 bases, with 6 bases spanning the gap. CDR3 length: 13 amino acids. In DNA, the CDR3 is TGTGCCAGCAGTTCGGGGAATAATTCACCCCTCCACTTT. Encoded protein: CASSSGNNSPLHF. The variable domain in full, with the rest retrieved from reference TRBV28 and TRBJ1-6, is DVKVTQSSRYLVKRTGEKVFLECVQDMDHENMFWYRQDPGLGLRLIYFSYDVKMKEKGDIPEGYSVSREKKERFSLILESASTNQTSMYLCASSSGNNSPLHFGNGTRLTVT.

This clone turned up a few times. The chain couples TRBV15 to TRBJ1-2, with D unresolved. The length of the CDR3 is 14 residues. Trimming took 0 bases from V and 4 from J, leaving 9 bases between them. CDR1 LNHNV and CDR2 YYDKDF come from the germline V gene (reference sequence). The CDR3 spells CATSRDLAGYGYTF. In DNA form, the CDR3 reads TGTGCCACCAGCAGAGATCTAGCAGGCTATGGCTACACCTTC.

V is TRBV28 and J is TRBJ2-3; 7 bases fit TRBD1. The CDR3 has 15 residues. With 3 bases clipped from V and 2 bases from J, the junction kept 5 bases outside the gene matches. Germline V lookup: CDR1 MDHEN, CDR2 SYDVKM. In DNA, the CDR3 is TGTGCCAGCAGTTTCCACAGGGGCCTCACAGATACGCAGTATTTT. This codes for CASSFHRGLTDTQYF.

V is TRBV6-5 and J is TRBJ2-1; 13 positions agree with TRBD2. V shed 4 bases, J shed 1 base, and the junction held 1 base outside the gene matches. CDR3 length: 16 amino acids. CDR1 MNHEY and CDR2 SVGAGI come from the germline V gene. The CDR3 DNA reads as TGTGCCAGCAGTTTGACTAGCGGGGGGTCCTACAATGAGCAGTTCTTC. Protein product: CASSLTSGGSYNEQFF.

CDR3 nucleotides: TGTGCCAGCAGCGTTGGCCAGGGGGGCACCATATATTTT. Translation gives CASSVGQGGTIYF. V usage is TRBV9 and J usage is TRBJ1-3; 7 nucleotides line up with TRBD1. This CDR3 is 13 amino acids long. Trimming removed 2 bases from V and 9 bases from J; junction bases left unmatched: 5. The germline CDR1 and CDR2 sequences are SGDLS and YYNGEE.

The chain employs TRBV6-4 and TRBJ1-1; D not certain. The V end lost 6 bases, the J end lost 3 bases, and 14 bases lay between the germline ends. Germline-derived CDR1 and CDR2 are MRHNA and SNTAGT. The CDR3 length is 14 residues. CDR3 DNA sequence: TGTGCCAGCAGACCATCTACAGATTACACTGAAGCTTTCTTT. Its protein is CASRPSTDYTEAFF.

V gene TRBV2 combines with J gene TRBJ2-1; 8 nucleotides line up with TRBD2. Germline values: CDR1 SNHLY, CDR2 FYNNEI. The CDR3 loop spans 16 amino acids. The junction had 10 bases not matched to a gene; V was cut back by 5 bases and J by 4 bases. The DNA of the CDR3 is TGTGCCAGCAGTCCGGGACTAGGGAACCCTTACAATGAGCAGTTCTTC. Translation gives CASSPGLGNPYNEQFF.

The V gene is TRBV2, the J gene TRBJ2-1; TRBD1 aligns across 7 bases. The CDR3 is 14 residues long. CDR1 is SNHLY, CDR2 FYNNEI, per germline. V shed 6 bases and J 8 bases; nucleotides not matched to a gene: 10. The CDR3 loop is CASSATGYWDEQFF. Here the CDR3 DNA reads TGTGCCAGCAGCGCGACAGGGTACTGGGATGAGCAGTTCTTC.

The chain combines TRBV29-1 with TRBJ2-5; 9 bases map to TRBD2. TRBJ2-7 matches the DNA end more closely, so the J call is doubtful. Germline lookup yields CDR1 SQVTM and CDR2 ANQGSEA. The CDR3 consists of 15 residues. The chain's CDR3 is CSVETGGSGGYEQYF. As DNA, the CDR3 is TGCAGCGTCGAAACAGGTGGTAGCGGGGGATACGAGCAGTACTTC.

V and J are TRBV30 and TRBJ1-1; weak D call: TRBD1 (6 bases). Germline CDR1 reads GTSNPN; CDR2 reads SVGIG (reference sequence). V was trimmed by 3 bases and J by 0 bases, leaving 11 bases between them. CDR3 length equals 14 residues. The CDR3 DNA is TGTGCCTGGAGGGCCAGGGGCTTGAACACTGAAGCTTTCTTT. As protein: CAWRARGLNTEAFF.

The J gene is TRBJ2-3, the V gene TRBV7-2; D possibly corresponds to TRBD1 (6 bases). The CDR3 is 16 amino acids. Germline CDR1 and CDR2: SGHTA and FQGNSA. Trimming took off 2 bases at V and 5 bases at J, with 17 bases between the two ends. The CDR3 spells CASSLRGGASGDTQYF. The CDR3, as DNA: TGTGCCAGCAGCTTAAGAGGGGGTGCTTCGGGAGATACGCAGTATTTT.

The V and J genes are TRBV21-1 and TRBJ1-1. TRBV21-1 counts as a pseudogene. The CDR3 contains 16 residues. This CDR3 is CASSNYGGDTGGEAFF. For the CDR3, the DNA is TGTGCCAGCAGCAACTATGGGGGGGACACAGGAGGTGAAGCTTTCTTT.

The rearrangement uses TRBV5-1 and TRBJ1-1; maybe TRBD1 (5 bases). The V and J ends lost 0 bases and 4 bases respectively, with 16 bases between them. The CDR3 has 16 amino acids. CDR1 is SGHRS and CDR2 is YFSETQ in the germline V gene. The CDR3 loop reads CASSLEASGYGTEAFF. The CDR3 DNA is TGCGCCAGCAGCTTGGAGGCGTCAGGGTACGGCACTGAAGCTTTCTTT.

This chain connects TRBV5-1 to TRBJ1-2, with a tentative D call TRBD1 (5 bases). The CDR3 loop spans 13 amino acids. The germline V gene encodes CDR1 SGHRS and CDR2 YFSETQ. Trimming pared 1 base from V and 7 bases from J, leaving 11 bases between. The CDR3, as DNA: TGCGCCAGCAGCTTGCGAGGGGACTCTGGCTACACCTTC. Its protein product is CASSLRGDSGYTF.